This TCR beta chain was recovered during a study of human T cells and chemical hapten exposure (dated by TCRdb to 2020 to 2022). Context from the whole study: For sensitization, 2% DPC in acetone was applied to a roughly 2 cm by roughly 2 cm area of upper inner arm skin. Patients additionally received weekly therapeutic DPC doses to the scalp throughout the approximately 25-week study period. Patch testing was done on the upper back using Finn chambers containing 0.01% DPC, and results were scored after 6 days according to International Contact Dermatitis Research Group standards. The patient cohort, mostly female, included alopecia areata with under or over 50% scalp involvement, alopecia totalis and alopecia universalis. Libraries were combined into a pool for sequencing, and differences in TCR yield between samples came mainly from small differences in library volumes within the pool. This study followed changes in the peripheral blood TCR repertoire in vivo during primary and secondary sensitization of alopecia patients to the hapten diphenylcyclopropenone (DPC). Patient blood was sampled pre-sensitization (week 0) and at 2, 6 and about 24 weeks after DPC sensitization. For TCR sequencing, blood came from 25 to 35 alopecia patients at anywhere from one to four time points (pre-sensitization, 2, 6 and 24 weeks).

Looking up the germline V gene yields CDR1 MNHEY and CDR2 SVGEGT. The CDR3 covers 17 residues, taking in both the cysteine and the phenylalanine. Only the CDR3 portion is preserved as DNA: 51 bases, with reading frame beginning at the first base. Compared with germline, V lacks 5 bases and J lacks 14 bases; bases without a gene match: 16. Overall study results and their limits: Repeated subsampling changed both the strength of the expansion versus patch-test correlation and the threshold at which that correlation became significant. DPC sensitization did not change the number of TCRs with a frequency above 1 in 1000, and there was no evidence of changes in global repertoire structure. Alopecia, a presumed autoimmune disease, was present in all patients, so the immune response of the patients might differ from that of healthy individuals. The number of PT1 expanded TCRs positively correlated with patch test score, significant at thresholds 8, 16 and 32 but not 4. Expanded TCRs formed significantly more large CDR3 similarity clusters than pre-sensitization or healthy control sets, consistent with antigen-driven responses.

The time point label of this sample denotes: patch test 2, 6 weeks after DPC sensitization. Sample treatment or condition, as interpreted from the label and publication: therapeutic diphenylcyclopropenone sensitization with weekly scalp DPC. At each patch-test visit, blood was drawn before the patch test was applied. Patients were considered eligible if aged 18 to 70, diagnosed with alopecia and deemed suitable for DPC therapy, and patients were excluded if pregnant. Unfractionated whole blood was collected in Tempus Blood RNA tubes, and total RNA was extracted from that blood. Libraries were prepared through RACE. TCRdb lists the instrument as NextSeq 500. During library preparation, unique molecular identifiers were attached to individual cDNA molecules so that TCRs could be counted in a quantitative, reproducible way. From each blood RNA sample, both TCR alpha and TCR beta chains were sequenced. The authors' pipeline ran thus. The median number of TCRs per sample was over 85,000, ranging from roughly 20,000 to 700,000. The Decombinator software suite was used to annotate V, J and CDR3 in the TCR reads. Every sample was subsampled to the same number of TCRs (28,000) for the PS versus PT1 abundance plots. Expanded TCRs were defined as absent before sensitization and observed at least eight times at the 2-week time point. Starting from the raw public reads, TCRdb applied fastp trimming at Q25, assembled clones with MiXCR and retained in-frame beta chains. Under each unique CDR3 protein, matching rows form one entry showing the most common genes and DNA. The V and J calls were not made by the authors but by TCRdb's processing. For this sample there are about 110,000 distinct CDR3 sequences; 9.2% appear just once. Of the sample, approximately 2.8% falls within the top ten clones.

Ten or more counts support this clonotype. It has no known antigen specificity. Base qualities are not recorded, but no much larger clone differs from it by a single base. The sequencing here drew on whole blood, taken in connection with sensitization to the hapten diphenylcyclopropenone (DPC). The sequence was collected from a woman between 40 and 55 years old with alopecia areata. Some clones in this sample may be carry-over from other donors' samples. The chain joins TRBV6-2 or TRBV6-3 to TRBJ1-6, and TRBD1 matches 12 of the central bases. The CDR3 is CASSLNPGQGAFLALHF. The nucleotide sequence is TGTGCCAGCAGTCTTAATCCGGGACAGGGGGCTTTTTTGGCCCTCCACTTT.